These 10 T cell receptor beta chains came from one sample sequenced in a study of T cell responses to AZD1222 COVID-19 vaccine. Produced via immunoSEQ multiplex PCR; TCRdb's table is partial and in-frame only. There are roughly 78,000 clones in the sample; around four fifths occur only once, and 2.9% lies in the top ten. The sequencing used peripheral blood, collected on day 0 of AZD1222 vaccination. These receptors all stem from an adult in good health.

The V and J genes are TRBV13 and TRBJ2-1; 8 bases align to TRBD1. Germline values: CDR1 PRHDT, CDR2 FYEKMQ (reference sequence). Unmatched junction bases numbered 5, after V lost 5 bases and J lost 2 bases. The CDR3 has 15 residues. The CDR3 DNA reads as TGTGCCAGCAGCACGGACAGGGTTACCTACAATGAGCAGTTCTTC. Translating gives CASSTDRVTYNEQFF.

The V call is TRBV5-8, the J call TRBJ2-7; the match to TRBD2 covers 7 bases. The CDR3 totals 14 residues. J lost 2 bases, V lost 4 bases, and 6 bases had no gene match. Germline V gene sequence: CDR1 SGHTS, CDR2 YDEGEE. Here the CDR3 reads CASSPAGDTYEQYF. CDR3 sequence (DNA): TGTGCCAGCAGCCCGGCGGGGGATACCTACGAGCAGTACTTC.

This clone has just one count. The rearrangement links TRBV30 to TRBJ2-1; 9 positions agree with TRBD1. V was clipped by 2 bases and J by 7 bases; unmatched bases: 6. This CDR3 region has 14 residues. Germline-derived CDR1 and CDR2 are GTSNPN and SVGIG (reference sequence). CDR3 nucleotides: TGTGCCTGGAGTCGGGACAGGGTTGTGAATGAGCAGTTCTTC. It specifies CAWSRDRVVNEQFF.

The CDR3: CASTLADANTEAFF. CDR3 nucleotides: TGTGCCAGCACCCTGGCGGATGCGAACACTGAAGCTTTCTTT. The rearrangement links TRBV7-2 to TRBJ1-1; D gene unclear. Trimming shortened V by 7 bases and J by 1 base, and 13 bases separated the two germline ends. Germline CDR1 and CDR2: SGHTA and FQGNSA. The CDR3 spans 14 residues.

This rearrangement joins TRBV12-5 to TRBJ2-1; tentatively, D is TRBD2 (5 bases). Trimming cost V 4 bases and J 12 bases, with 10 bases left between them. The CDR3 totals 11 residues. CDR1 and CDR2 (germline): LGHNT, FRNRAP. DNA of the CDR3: TGTGCTAGTGGTTCGGGTGCGGGGCAGTTCTTC. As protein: CASGSGAGQFF.

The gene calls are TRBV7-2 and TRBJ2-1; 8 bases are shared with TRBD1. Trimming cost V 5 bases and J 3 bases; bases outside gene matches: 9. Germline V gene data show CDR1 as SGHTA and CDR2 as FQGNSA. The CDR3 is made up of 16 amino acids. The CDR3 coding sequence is TGTGCCAGCAGCACCCCAGGGGGCATCTTCTACAATGAGCAGTTCTTC. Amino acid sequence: CASSTPGGIFYNEQFF.

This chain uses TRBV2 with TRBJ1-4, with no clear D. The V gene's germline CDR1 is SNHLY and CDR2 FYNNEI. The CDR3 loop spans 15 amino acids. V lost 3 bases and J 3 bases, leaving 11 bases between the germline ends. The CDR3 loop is CASSDGRPANEKLFF. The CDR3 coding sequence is TGTGCCAGCAGTGATGGCAGGCCGGCTAATGAAAAACTGTTTTTT.

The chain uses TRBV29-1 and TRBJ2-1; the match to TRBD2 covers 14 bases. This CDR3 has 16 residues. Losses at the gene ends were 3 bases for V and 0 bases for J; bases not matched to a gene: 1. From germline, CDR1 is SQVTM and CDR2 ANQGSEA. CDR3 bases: TGCAGCGTTGATGGGACTAGCGGGAGCTCCTACAATGAGCAGTTCTTC. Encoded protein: CSVDGTSGSSYNEQFF.

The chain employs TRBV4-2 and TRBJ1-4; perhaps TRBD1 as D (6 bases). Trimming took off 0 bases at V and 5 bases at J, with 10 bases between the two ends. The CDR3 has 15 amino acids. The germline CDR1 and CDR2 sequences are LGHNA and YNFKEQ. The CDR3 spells CASSQEGQGNEKLFF. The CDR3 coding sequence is TGTGCCAGCAGCCAAGAAGGGCAGGGGAATGAAAAACTGTTTTTT.

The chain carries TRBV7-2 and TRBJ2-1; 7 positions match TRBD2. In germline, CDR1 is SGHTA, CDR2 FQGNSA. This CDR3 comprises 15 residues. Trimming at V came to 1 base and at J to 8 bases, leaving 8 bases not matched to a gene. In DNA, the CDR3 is TGTGCCAGCAGCTTAGGGGGACTACTCGGGTATGAGCAGTTCTTC. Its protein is CASSLGGLLGYEQFF.